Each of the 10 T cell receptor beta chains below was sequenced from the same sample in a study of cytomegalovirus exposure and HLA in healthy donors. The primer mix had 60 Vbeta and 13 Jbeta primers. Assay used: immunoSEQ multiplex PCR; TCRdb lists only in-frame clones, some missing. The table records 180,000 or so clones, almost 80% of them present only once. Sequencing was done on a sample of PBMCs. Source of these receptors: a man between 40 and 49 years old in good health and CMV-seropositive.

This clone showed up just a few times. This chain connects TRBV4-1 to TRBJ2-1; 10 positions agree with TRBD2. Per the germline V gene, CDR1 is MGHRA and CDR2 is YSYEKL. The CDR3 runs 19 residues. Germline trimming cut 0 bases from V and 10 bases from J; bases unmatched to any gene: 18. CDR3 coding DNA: TGCGCCAGCAGCCAAGATCCCGCGATAGCGGGAGGAAGGGGTCACGAGCAGTTCTTC. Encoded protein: CASSQDPAIAGGRGHEQFF.

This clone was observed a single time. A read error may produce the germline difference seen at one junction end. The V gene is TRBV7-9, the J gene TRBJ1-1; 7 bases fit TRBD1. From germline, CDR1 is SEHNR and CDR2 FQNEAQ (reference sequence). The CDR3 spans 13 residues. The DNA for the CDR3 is TGTTCCAGCAGCCCCAAGGGACAGCTGGAAGCTTTCTTT. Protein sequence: CSSSPKGQLEAFF. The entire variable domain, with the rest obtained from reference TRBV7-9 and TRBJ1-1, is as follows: DTGVSQNPRHKITKRGQNVTFRCDPISEHNRLYWYRQTLGQGPEFLTYFQNEAQLEKSRLLSDRFSAERPKGSFSTLEIQRTEQGDSAMYLCSSSPKGQLEAFFGQGTRLTVV.

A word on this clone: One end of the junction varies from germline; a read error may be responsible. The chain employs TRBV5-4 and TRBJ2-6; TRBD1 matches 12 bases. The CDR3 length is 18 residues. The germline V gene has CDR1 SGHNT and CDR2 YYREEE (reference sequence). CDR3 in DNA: TGTGCCAGCAGCTGGGGACAGGGGGCTCTCTCTGGGGCCAACGCCCTGACTTTC. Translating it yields CASSWGQGALSGANALTF.

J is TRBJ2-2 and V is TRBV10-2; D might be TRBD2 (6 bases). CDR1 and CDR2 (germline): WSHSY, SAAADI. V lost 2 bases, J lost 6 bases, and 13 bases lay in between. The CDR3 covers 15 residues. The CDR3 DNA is TGCGCCAGCAGTGAGGGAGGGTTGCGTGCCGGGGAGCTGTTTTTT. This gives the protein CASSEGGLRAGELFF.

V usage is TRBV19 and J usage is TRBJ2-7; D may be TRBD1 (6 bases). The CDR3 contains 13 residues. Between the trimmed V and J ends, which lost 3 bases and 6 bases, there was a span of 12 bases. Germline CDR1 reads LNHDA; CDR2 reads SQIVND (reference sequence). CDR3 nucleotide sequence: TGTGCCAGTAGTATGACAGGCTTTCGCGAGCAGTACTTC. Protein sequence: CASSMTGFREQYF.

The CDR3 coding sequence is TGCGCCAGCAGCGTGACAGTAGGGTCCTACGAGCAGTACTTC. This codes for CASSVTVGSYEQYF. V is TRBV5-1 and J is TRBJ2-7; tentatively, D is TRBD1 (5 bases). This CDR3 comprises 14 residues. V gave up 4 bases and J gave up 1 base, with 12 bases separating them. Germline V gene data show CDR1 as SGHRS and CDR2 as YFSETQ. Full variable domain (outside the CDR3, taken from reference TRBV5-1 and TRBJ2-7): KAGVTQTPRYLIKTRGQQVTLSCSPISGHRSVSWYQQTPGQGLQFLFEYFSETQRNKGNFPGRFSGRQFSNSRSEMNVSTLELGDSALYLCASSVTVGSYEQYFGPGTRLTVT.

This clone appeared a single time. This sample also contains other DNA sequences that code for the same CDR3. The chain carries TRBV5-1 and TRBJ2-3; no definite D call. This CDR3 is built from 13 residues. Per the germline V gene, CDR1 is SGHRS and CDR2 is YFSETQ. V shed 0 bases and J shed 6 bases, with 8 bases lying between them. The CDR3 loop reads CASSLAGTDTQYF. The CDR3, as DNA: TGCGCCAGCAGCTTGGCCGGTACGGATACGCAGTATTTT.

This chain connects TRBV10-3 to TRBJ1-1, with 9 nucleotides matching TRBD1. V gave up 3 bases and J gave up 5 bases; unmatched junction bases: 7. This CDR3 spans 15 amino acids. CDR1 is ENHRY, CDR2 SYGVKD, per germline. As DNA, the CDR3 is TGTGCCATCAGTGACCAACAGGGGGCTTCGACTGAAGCTTTCTTT. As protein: CAISDQQGASTEAFF.

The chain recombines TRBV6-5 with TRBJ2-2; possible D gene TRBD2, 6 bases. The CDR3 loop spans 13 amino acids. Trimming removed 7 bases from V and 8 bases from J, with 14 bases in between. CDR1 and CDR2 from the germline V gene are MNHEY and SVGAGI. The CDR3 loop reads CASTSRRGGELFF. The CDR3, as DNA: TGTGCCAGCACCTCCCGGCGGGGAGGGGAGCTGTTTTTT.

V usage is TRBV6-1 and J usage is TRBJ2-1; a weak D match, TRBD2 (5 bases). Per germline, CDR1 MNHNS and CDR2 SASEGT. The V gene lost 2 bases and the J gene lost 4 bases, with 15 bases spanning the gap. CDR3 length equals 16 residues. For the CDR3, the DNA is TGTGCCAGCAGTGAAAGGAATGACTACCGATACAATGAGCAGTTCTTC. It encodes CASSERNDYRYNEQFF.